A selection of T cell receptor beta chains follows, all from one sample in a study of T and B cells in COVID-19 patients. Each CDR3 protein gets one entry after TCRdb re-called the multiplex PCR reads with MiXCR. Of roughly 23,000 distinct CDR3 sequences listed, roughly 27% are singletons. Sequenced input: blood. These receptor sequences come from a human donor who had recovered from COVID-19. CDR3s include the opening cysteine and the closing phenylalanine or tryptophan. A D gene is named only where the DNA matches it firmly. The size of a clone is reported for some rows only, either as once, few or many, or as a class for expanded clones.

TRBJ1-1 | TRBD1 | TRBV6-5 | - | TGTGCCAGCAGTTACGACAGGGAAAGAACTTTCTTT | CASSYDRERTFF
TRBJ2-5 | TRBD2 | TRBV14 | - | TGTGCCAGTAGCCCACTAGCGGGGCCGAGAGAGACCCAGTACTTC | CASSPLAGPRETQYF
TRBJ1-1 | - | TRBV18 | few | TGTGCCAGCTCCTCGGGGGGTTCGAACACTGAAGCTTTCTTT | CASSSGGSNTEAFF
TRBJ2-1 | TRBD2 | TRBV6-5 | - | TGTGCCAGCAGTGAGGGACTAGCGGGAGGGCCCAACAATGAGCAGTTCTTC | CASSEGLAGGPNNEQFF
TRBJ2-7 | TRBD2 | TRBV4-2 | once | TGTGCCAGCAGCCAAGAACCGGGACTAGCGGGGGGAGCCTACGAGCAGTACTTC | CASSQEPGLAGGAYEQYF
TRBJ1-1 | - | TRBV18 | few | TGTGCCAGCTCACCACCGACGGACAGTTCGAACACTGAAGCTTTCTTT | CASSPPTDSSNTEAFF
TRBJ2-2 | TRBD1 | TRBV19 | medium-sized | TGTGCCAGTAGTTCCCGGGACAGGGGATACACCGGGGAGCTGTTTTTT | CASSSRDRGYTGELFF
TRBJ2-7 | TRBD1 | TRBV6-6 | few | TGTGCCAGCAGTAGCCGGGACAGAGACGAGCAGTACTTC | CASSSRDRDEQYF
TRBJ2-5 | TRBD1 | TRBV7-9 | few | TGTGCCAGCAGCTTAGCGCCGGGACAGCCCCAAGAGACCCAGTACTTC | CASSLAPGQPQETQYF
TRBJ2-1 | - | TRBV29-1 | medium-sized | TGCAGCGTAGGGGCCCCAAGCTCCTACAATGAGCAGTTCTTC | CSVGAPSSYNEQFF
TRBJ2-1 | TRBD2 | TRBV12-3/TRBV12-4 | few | TGTGCCAGCAGTTTACTACTAGCGAACTACAATGAGCAGTTCTTC | CASSLLLANYNEQFF
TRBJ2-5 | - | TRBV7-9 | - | TGTGCCAGCAGCTTAGTTTACAGCCAAGAGACCCAGTACTTC | CASSLVYSQETQYF
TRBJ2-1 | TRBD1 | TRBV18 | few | TGTGCCAGCTCTCTAAACGTGGGACAGCGGTCTGAGCAGTTCTTC | CASSLNVGQRSEQFF
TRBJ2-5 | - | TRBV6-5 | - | TGTGCCAGCAGTTGGGGGGAGACCCAGTACTTC | CASSWGETQYF
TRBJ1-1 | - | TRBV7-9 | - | TGTGCCAGCAGGCCCCTCGGGGGTGACACTGAAGCTTTCTTT | CASRPLGGDTEAFF
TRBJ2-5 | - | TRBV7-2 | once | TGTGCCAGCAGCCCGGTTGTGCTAGGGACCCAGTACTTC | CASSPVVLGTQYF
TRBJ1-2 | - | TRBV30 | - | TGTGCCTGGAGTGTAGGCAGGGATGGCTATGGCTACACCTTC | CAWSVGRDGYGYTF
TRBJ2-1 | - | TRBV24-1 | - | TGTGCCACCAGTGATTTGCTCAATGAGCAGTTCTTC | CATSDLLNEQFF
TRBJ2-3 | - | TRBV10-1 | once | TGCGCCAGCACCTTAAACAGCGATTTAACAGATACGCAGTATTTT | CASTLNSDLTDTQYF
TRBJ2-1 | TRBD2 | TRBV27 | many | TGTGCCAGCAGAGCTAGCGGGGGCCGAAGCTCCTACAATGAGCAGTTCTTC | CASRASGGRSSYNEQFF
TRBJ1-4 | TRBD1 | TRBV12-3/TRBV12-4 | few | TGTGCCAGCAGTTTAGCGGGGACAGGGGGAGAAGAAAAACTGTTTTTT | CASSLAGTGGEEKLFF
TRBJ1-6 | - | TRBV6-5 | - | TGTGCCAGCAGTCCGTGGGGCGGGGATCCGAATAATTCACCCCTCCACTTT | CASSPWGGDPNNSPLHF
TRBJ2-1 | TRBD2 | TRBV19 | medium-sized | TGTGCCAGTAGTATCCCGCTAGCGGGAGGCTATGAGCAGTTCTTC | CASSIPLAGGYEQFF
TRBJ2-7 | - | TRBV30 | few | TGTGCCTGGAGTACCGGAAGGCTCTCCTACGAGCAGTACTTC | CAWSTGRLSYEQYF
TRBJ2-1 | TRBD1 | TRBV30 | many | TGTGCCTTCCAACAGGGGGCGTACAATGAGCAGTTCTTC | CAFQQGAYNEQFF
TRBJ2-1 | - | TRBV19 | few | TGTGCCAGTAGTCTCTCCCCGGGGGCCTCCTACAATGAGCAGTTCTTC | CASSLSPGASYNEQFF
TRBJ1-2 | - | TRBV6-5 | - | TGTGCCAGCAGTTACTCGACAGATAACTATGGCTACACCTTC | CASSYSTDNYGYTF
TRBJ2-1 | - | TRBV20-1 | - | TGCAGTGCTAGAGGGTCCGGGGGGCGGAAGTACAATGAGCAGTTCTTC | CSARGSGGRKYNEQFF
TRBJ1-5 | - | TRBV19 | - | TGTGCCAGTAGACCGTCGGACCTATATAGCAATCAGCCCCAGCATTTT | CASRPSDLYSNQPQHF